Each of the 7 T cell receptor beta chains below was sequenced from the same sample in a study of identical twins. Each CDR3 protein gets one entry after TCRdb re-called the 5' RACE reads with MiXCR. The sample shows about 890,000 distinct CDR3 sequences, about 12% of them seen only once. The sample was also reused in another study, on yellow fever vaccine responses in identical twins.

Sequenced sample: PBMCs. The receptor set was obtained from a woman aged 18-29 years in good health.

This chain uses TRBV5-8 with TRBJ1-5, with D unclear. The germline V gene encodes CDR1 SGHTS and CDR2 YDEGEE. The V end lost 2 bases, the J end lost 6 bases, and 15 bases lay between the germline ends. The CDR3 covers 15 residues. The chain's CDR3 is CASSFFLGVGQPQHF. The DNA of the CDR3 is TGTGCCAGCAGCTTTTTCCTGGGTGTGGGTCAGCCCCAGCATTTT.

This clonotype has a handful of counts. The CDR3 DNA follows: TGTGCCAGCAGCTTAAACGAGCTGAGCACAGATACGCAGTATTTT. The encoded protein is CASSLNELSTDTQYF. The chain links TRBV7-8 to TRBJ2-3; no definite D call. There are 15 residues in the CDR3. Trimming left V 2 bases short and J 0 bases short, with 9 bases between. The germline V gene has CDR1 SGHVS and CDR2 FQNEAQ.

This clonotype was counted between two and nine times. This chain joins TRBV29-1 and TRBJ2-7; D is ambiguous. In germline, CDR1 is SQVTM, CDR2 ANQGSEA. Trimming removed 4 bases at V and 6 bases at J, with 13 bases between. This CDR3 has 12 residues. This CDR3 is CSVVDTDSEQYV. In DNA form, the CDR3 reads TGCAGCGTTGTTGACACCGACTCCGAGCAGTACGTC.

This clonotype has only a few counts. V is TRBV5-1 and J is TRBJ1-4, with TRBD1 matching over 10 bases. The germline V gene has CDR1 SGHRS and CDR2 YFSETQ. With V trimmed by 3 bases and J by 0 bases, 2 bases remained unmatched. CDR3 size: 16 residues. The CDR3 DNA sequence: TGCGCCAGCAGCTGGGGACAGGGGACAACTAATGAAAAACTGTTTTTT. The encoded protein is CASSWGQGTTNEKLFF. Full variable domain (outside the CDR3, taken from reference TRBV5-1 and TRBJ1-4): KAGVTQTPRYLIKTRGQQVTLSCSPISGHRSVSWYQQTPGQGLQFLFEYFSETQRNKGNFPGRFSGRQFSNSRSEMNVSTLELGDSALYLCASSWGQGTTNEKLFFGSGTQLSVL.

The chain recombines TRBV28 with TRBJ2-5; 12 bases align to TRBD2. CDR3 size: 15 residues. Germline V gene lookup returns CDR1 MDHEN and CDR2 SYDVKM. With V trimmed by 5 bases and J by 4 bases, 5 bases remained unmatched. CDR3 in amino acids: CASSNTGLAGETQYF. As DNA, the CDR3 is TGTGCCAGCAGTAACACGGGACTAGCGGGAGAGACCCAGTACTTC. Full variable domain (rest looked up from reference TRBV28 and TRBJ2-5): DVKVTQSSRYLVKRTGEKVFLECVQDMDHENMFWYRQDPGLGLRLIYFSYDVKMKEKGDIPEGYSVSREKKERFSLILESASTNQTSMYLCASSNTGLAGETQYFGPGTRLLVL.

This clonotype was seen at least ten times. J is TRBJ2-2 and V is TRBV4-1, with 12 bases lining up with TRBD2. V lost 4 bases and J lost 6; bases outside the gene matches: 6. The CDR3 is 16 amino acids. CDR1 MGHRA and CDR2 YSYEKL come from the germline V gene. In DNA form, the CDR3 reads TGCGCCAGCAGCCTCGGACTAGCGGGGATCCCCGGGGAGCTGTTTTTT. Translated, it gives CASSLGLAGIPGELFF.

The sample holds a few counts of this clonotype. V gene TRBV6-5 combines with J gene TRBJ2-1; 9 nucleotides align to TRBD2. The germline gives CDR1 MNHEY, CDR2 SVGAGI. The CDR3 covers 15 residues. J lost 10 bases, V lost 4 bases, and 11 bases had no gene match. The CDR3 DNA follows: TGTGCCAGCAGTTTGAGCGGGAGGCCCCAGGGGGAGCAGTTCTTC. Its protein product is CASSLSGRPQGEQFF.